What follows is one TCR beta chain and its context. This entry is derived from a study of blood T cell repertoires in COVID-19. Overall study: Nucleic acid was either cDNA or gDNA, and it came from T cells, B-cell-depleted T cells, or PBMCs.

Method: immunoSEQ multiplex PCR; TCRdb's copy keeps in-frame clones and lacks some. The table has hundreds of thousands of clones, approximately 88% seen once; the top ten hold 1%. The V end was cut by 10 bases, the J end by 1 base, with 10 bases between. CDR1 is LNHDA, CDR2 SQIVND, per germline (reference sequence). This CDR3 is 12 amino acids long. The V and J genes are TRBV19 and TRBJ1-1; TRBD1 is a possible D gene (5 bases). This clonotype originated in a woman aged 25 to 39 who had recovered from COVID-19. Sequenced material: PBMCs or T cells enriched from blood (not recorded which). The CDR3 DNA is TGTGCCACCCTGGGGCCGAACACTGAAGCTTTCTTT. Protein sequence: CATLGPNTEAFF.